The 5 T cell receptor beta chains in this list originate from one sample, sequenced in a study of beta chain features in type 1 diabetes. Isolated RNA was reverse transcribed in full, so expressed TCRB transcripts were sequenced. Produced via immunoSEQ multiplex PCR; TCRdb's table is partial and in-frame only. The table shows around 430,000 clones, with roughly 30% occurring only once. What was sequenced was naive CD4+ T cells from blood. The receptors were gathered from a man aged 18 to 35 in good health.

In this sample, this clone turned up a few times. The V gene is TRBV30, the J gene TRBJ2-5; D is undetermined. V was pared by 0 bases and J by 4 bases, with 9 bases between. The CDR3 has 13 residues. Germline V gives CDR1 GTSNPN, CDR2 SVGIG (reference sequence). CDR3 residues: CAWSVAGAETQYF. The CDR3 DNA reads TGTGCCTGGAGTGTCGCAGGCGCAGAGACCCAGTACTTC.

The CDR3 region is CASKPGQFYGYTF. CDR3 DNA: TGTGCCAGCAAGCCGGGACAGTTCTATGGCTACACCTTC. The chain joins TRBV2 to TRBJ1-2; 7 bases map to TRBD1. CDR3 length: 13 residues. Germline-derived CDR1 and CDR2 are SNHLY and FYNNEI. Unmatched junction bases numbered 6, after V lost 7 bases and J lost 4 bases.

The chain has TRBV7-9 and TRBJ2-7, with TRBD2 as a possible D gene (5 bases). Germline V gives CDR1 SEHNR, CDR2 FQNEAQ (reference sequence). The CDR3 consists of 13 residues. Trimming stripped 5 bases from V and 0 bases from J, with 8 bases between. This chain's CDR3 is CASSGGHSYEQYF. The CDR3 coding sequence is TGTGCCAGCAGCGGCGGGCACTCCTACGAGCAGTACTTC.

This clone occurred a few times. Additional DNA sequences in this sample encode the identical CDR3. V usage is TRBV7-2 and J usage is TRBJ1-5; 10 nucleotides agree with TRBD1. After removal of 5 bases from V and 6 bases from J, the junction contained 4 bases not matched to a gene. The CDR3 totals 14 residues. CDR1 is SGHTA and CDR2 is FQGNSA in the germline V gene. This CDR3 reads CASSRDRGSQPQHF. CDR3 bases: TGTGCCAGCAGCCGGGACAGGGGAAGTCAGCCCCAGCATTTT.

V gene TRBV7-2 combines with J gene TRBJ2-3, with 7 bases aligning to TRBD2. The CDR3 is 15 amino acids. V dropped 4 bases and J dropped 0; count of bases not matched to a gene: 4. In germline, CDR1 is SGHTA, CDR2 FQGNSA. CDR3 protein: CASSYGGSSTDTQYF. The CDR3 DNA sequence: TGTGCCAGCAGCTACGGGGGGTCTAGCACAGATACGCAGTATTTT.